The rows below give T cell receptor beta chains drawn from one sample of a study of tumor and adjacent non-tumor tissue in lung cancer. TCRdb re-called the multiplex PCR reads through MiXCR, storing one row per CDR3 protein. The sample yields about 200,000 distinct CDR3 sequences, less than 80% seen once. Sequencing used lung tumor tissue. All receptors come from a man aged 60 to 75 with non-small cell lung cancer. Both conserved end residues are part of each CDR3.

V: TRBV12-5; CDR3: CASGLVLYGRWGEQPQHF
V: TRBV6-1; CDR3: CASSSKQGKSNEQFF
V: TRBV4-1; CDR3: CASSQDYPGGSYEQYF
V: TRBV12-3/TRBV12-4; CDR3: CASSLRETEAFF
V: TRBV12-3/TRBV12-4; CDR3: CASSWSLGSGWNEQFF
V: TRBV6-1; CDR3: CASSFMENTEAFF
V: TRBV20-1; CDR3: CSASTTPGYEQYF
V: TRBV11-3; CDR3: CASSLLAGGRTDMQYF
V: TRBV20-1; CDR3: CSARDVSTPEPYF
V: TRBV20-1; CDR3: CSASTLRQGEDTLYF
V: TRBV6-2/TRBV6-3; CDR3: CASGRNIQYF
V: TRBV29-1; CDR3: CSVEGTSGSTYKQYF
V: TRBV20-1; CDR3: CSALRGRNEKLFF
V: TRBV11-2; CDR3: CASSRIGGYNEQFF
V: TRBV12-3/TRBV12-4; CDR3: CASSPRQYLHDRVDEQFF
V: TRBV12-3/TRBV12-4; CDR3: CASSSRDRGHYGYTF
V: TRBV19; CDR3: CTSSMVGYEQYF
V: TRBV11-2; CDR3: CASSILHSSYEQYF
V: TRBV29-1; CDR3: CSVAGVELSGANVLTF
V: TRBV20-1; CDR3: CSATGDRGYTF
V: TRBV12-3/TRBV12-4; CDR3: CASRATRSAYEQYF
V: TRBV6-5; CDR3: CASSYSITSRGGTEAFF
V: TRBV11-2; CDR3: CVSSSTGRGTEAFF
V: TRBV4-3; CDR3: CASSPFGGGKADTQYF
V: TRBV6-5; CDR3: CACSYGRSVQPQHF
V: TRBV20-1; CDR3: CSARGPGQTNEKLFF
V: TRBV29-1; CDR3: CSVGGVAMNEAFF
V: TRBV28; CDR3: CAIQEGGLGQSQHF
V: TRBV11-3; CDR3: CASSLGEQYNKQFF
V: TRBV7-8; CDR3: CAVSKEGRDTQYF
V: TRBV7-9; CDR3: CASCLGYPVGYTF
V: TRBV4-3; CDR3: CSSSQGQGQSDMQYF
V: TRBV12-3/TRBV12-4; CDR3: CASSLKGQTQYF
V: TRBV11-3; CDR3: CASSFEEGGMNIQYF
V: TRBV20-1; CDR3: CSVGTTENTGELFF
V: TRBV11-2; CDR3: CASRSTTAVGGYIF